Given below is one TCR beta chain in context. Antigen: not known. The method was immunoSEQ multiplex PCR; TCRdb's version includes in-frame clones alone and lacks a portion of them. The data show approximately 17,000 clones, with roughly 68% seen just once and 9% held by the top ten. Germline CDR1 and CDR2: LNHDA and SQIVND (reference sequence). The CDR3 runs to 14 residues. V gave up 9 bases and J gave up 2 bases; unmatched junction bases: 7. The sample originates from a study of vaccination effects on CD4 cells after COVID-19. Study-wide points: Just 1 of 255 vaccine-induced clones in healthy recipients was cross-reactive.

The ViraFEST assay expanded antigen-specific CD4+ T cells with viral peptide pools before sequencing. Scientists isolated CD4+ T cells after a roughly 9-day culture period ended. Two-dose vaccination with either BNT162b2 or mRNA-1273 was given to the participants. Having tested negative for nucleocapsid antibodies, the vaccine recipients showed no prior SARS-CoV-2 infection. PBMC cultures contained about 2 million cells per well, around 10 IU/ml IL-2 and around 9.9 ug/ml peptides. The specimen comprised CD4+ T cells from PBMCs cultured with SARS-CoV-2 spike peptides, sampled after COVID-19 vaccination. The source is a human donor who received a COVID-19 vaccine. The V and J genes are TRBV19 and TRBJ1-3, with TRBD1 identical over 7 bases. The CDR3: CASDRERAGNTIYF. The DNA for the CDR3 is TGTGCCAGCGACAGGGAGAGGGCTGGAAACACCATATATTTT.